The TCR beta chain described here comes from a study of T cells in Graves' hyperthyroidism and ophthalmopathy. Trimming took 1 base from V and 5 from J, leaving 8 bases between them. This CDR3 is built from 13 residues. Per the germline V gene, CDR1 is LGHNA and CDR2 is YSLEER. There are a few counts of this clonotype. The source material, RNA transcripts, was used to amplify TCR beta CDR3 regions. When the TCR CDR3 underwent first-round RT-PCR, the HTBI primer set was used. Via MiXCR, TCRdb re-called the multiplex PCR reads, giving one row per CDR3 protein. The repertoire includes about 350,000 distinct CDR3 sequences, approximately 15% of them detected once, and around 23% sits in the top ten.

Sequencing input: blood. This clonotype originated in a woman between 25 and 40 years old with Graves' hyperthyroidism. This chain joins TRBV4-3 and TRBJ1-2; possible D gene TRBD1, 5 bases. CDR3 sequence: CASSQAEGYGYTF. Here the CDR3 DNA reads TGCGCCAGCAGCCAAGCCGAGGGGTATGGCTACACCTTC.